The present TCR beta chain was sequenced within a study of blood T cell repertoires in COVID-19 (dated by TCRdb to 2019 to 2021). Broadly, across the study: The collaborator samples originated in the United States, Italy and Spain and spanned the acute and convalescent phases of COVID-19. The material from the prospective study consisted of cDNA or gDNA derived from T cells, B-cell-depleted T cells, or PBMCs. Subjects who had been exposed to COVID-19, were actively infected with it, or had recovered from it provided the deeply sampled blood TCRbeta repertoires that made up the dataset. The repertoires were released in a freely available public database intended as a resource for research on the immune response to SARS-CoV-2. Samples were obtained from the ongoing ImmuneRACE study (first 160 participants) and from over 1,000 subjects provided by 6 global collaborators. A de-identified subject ID, COVID-19 status, age in years and sex were almost always included in the sample metadata. Where available, HLA class I and class II types were taken from metadata supplied by the sample provider and were not determined by assay-based typing.

General findings and caveats noted by the study authors: How much clinical and demographic metadata was included differed by source and by participant, and the metadata was provided uncurated.

CDR1 and CDR2, looked up from the germline V gene, are KGHSH and LQKENI. Here V drops 2 bases and J drops 5 bases, and the junction holds 16 bases not matched to any gene. The cysteine opens and the phenylalanine closes a CDR3 of 20 amino acids. The kept DNA is CDR3 alone, 60 bases in frame from the first base. With regard to this clone: Its antigen is still unknown. Nothing much larger sits one base from this clone, and base qualities are not available.

The immunoSEQ Assay, a bias-controlled multiplex PCR, was used to amplify TCRbeta CDR3 regions from genomic DNA. The authors processed their data as follows. Within the assay, amplification of reference gene primers was used to estimate how many nucleated cells each sample contained. To quantify the absolute abundance of each unique TCRbeta CDR3 rearrangement, sequence reads were collapsed and filtered. For each sample, productive Simpson clonality was calculated by taking the square root of Simpson's diversity index across productive rearrangements. Entries here come from immuneACCESS through TCRdb and include only in-frame sequences with V and J called. Some clones fail to appear in such tables; in the studies checked, an unresolved V gene covers under half of the shortfall, and the cause of the remainder is unknown. That table is the source of V, J and clone size, and D and trimming were worked out from the DNA. In this sample the table shows 240,000 or so clones, around 88% of which occur a single time. 2.5% to 3.5% of the sample is held by the ten biggest clonotypes.

In the prospective study, participants were roughly 18 to 95 years old, resided in about two dozen geographic areas of the United States, and were enrolled through a virtual design. In the prospective study, participants were assigned to cohorts based on the clinical history participants reported in a screening survey and a study questionnaire. In the prospective study, whole blood, serum and a nasopharyngeal or oropharyngeal swab were collected from each participant by mobile phlebotomists. Participants in the prospective study had the option to provide additional blood draws and questionnaires over a 2-month period. Before DNA extraction, blood samples from the prospective study were shipped at room temperature or frozen.

Sequencing was done on a sample of PBMCs or T cells enriched from blood (not recorded which). The receptor comes from a woman in her thirties or forties with acute COVID-19. The chain links TRBV18 with TRBJ2-5, with 14 bases aligning to TRBD2. The CDR3 protein is CASSPAITGTSGRLQETQYF. The nucleotide sequence is given as TGTGCCAGCTCACCAGCGATAACCGGGACTAGCGGGAGACTTCAGGAGACCCAGTACTTC.